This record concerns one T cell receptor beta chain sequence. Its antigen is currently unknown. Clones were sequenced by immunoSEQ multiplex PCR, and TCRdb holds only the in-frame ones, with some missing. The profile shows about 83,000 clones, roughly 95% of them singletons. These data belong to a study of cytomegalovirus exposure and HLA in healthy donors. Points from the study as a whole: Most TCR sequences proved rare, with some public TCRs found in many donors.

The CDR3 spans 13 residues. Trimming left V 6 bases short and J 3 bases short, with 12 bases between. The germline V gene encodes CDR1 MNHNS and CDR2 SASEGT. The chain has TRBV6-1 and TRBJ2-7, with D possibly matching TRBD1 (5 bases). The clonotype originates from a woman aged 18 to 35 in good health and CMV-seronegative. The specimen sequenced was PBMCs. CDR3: CASRRTPNYEQYF. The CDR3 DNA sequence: TGTGCCAGCAGGAGGACACCTAACTACGAGCAGTACTTC.